This entry describes one T cell receptor (beta chain). The antigen is undetermined. It may be a read error: a sequence one base away is much more abundant. Trimming took off 1 base at V and 5 bases at J, with 8 bases between the two ends. CDR3 length equals 13 residues. Germline CDR1 and CDR2: MNHNS and SASEGT. The entry originates in a study of regulatory T cells in long-lasting Graves disease. Findings and caveats of the study: Persistent-disease Graves' patients showed less TCR diversity than new cases. Newly diagnosed disease favored TRBV20-1 and TRBJ2-1 over persistent disease.

Time point specified: newly diagnosed GD, antithyroid drugs for less than 3 months. The TCR library was made from RNA extracted from PBMCs. Construction of the TCR beta libraries employed iRepertoire HTBI primers in conjunction with Arm-PCR of CDR3 regions. TCRdb fed the multiplex PCR reads into MiXCR, producing one record per CDR3 protein. The sample has 500,000 to 700,000 distinct CDR3 sequences, roughly 15% seen once; the top ten hold 15% to 20%. This same sample was also part of a study on T cells in Graves' hyperthyroidism and ophthalmopathy. That work adds: Blood also showed most of the thyroid clonotypes that were expanded above 0.001.

The genes are TRBV6-1 and TRBJ1-1; D is uncertain. Sequencing used peripheral blood mononuclear cells (PBMCs), obtained at new diagnosis, from a patient treated with antithyroid drugs. The TCR originated in a woman aged 30 to 39 with Graves disease. The chain's CDR3 is CASSEDSRTEAFF. The CDR3 coding sequence is TGTGCCAGCAGTGAAGACTCTCGGACTGAAGCTTTCTTT.